What follows describes a single TCR beta chain. The antigen remains unidentified. Using immunoSEQ multiplex PCR, the repertoire was profiled, and TCRdb retains in-frame clones only, with some absent. The sample records tens of thousands of clones, approximately 86% being singletons. The entry originates in a study of OX40 agonist ivuxolimab in advanced cancers. At the level of the study: The patients' treatment was ivuxolimab, an agonistic anti-OX40 (CD134) antibody. The dose-escalation cohort was about 80% male, with a mean age of about 56 years, ranging roughly 20 to 80.

CDR1 SNHLY and CDR2 FYNNEI come from the germline V gene. The CDR3 contains 13 residues. V lost 6 bases and J lost 1, with 9 bases in between. General study points: Antigen specificity was not determined for the expanded peripheral T cells.

Sequenced here: CD4+ or CD8+ T cells sorted from blood, sampled in a trial of the OX40 agonist ivuxolimab. The V call is TRBV2, the J call TRBJ1-1; tentatively, D is TRBD1 (6 bases). This clonotype was obtained from an adult with an advanced solid tumor such as melanoma, head and neck, liver or kidney cancer. Written as DNA, the CDR3 is TGTGCCAGCAGGGCACAGGGGAACACTGAAGCTTTCTTT. This sequence encodes CASRAQGNTEAFF.